This T cell receptor (beta chain) was sequenced in a study of T cells in Graves' hyperthyroidism and ophthalmopathy. Study findings and constraints: The model made its ophthalmopathy prediction, and onset followed a median around six months later.

Trimming removed 5 bases from V and 8 bases from J, with 15 bases in between. Germline V gene sequence: CDR1 DFQATT, CDR2 SNEGSKA (reference sequence). This CDR3 is built from 12 residues. Concerning this clonotype itself: Its antigen is currently unknown.

Amplified TCR beta CDR3 regions came from RNA transcripts. TCR CDR3 regions were first amplified by RT-PCR with HTBI primers. Each CDR3 protein is one row after TCRdb ran MiXCR on the multiplex PCR reads. The table has around 270,000 distinct CDR3 sequences, roughly 19% seen once. Used for diagnoses were clinical symptoms, serum thyroxine and TRAb, thyroid ultrasound and orbital computed tomography. Fresh peripheral blood, roughly 9.8 ml of it, supplied the PBMCs. Sample: blood. This chain uses TRBV20-1 with TRBJ1-2; TRBD1 is a possible D gene (5 bases). The clonotype comes from a man aged 50 or older with Graves' ophthalmopathy. The CDR3 reads CSAARAKSGYTF. The CDR3 coding sequence is TGCAGTGCTGCCAGGGCGAAGAGCGGCTACACCTTC.